This T cell receptor beta chain emerged from a study of blood T cell repertoires in COVID-19. Study at large: Both acute and convalescent COVID-19 samples were obtained from the United States, Italy and Spain.

Assay: immunoSEQ multiplex PCR; the TCRdb copy retains only in-frame clones and omits some. The data hold about 160,000 clones, with about 85% observed a single time. CDR1 and CDR2 (germline): SGHRS, YFSETQ. This CDR3 region has 15 residues. J gave up 4 bases and V 1 base, and 6 bases lay outside the gene matches. The chain carries TRBV5-1 and TRBJ2-5, with 8 nucleotides matching TRBD2. This TCR came from a human donor with acute or convalescent COVID-19. The donor label of this sample is uncertain. The sequenced sample was peripheral blood. The CDR3 bases are TGCGCCAGCAGCTTGACGGGGGGGCCTGGAGAGACCCAGTACTTC. It is translated as CASSLTGGPGETQYF. Drawing the rest from reference TRBV5-1 and TRBJ2-5, the complete variable domain is KAGVTQTPRYLIKTRGQQVTLSCSPISGHRSVSWYQQTPGQGLQFLFEYFSETQRNKGNFPGRFSGRQFSNSRSEMNVSTLELGDSALYLCASSLTGGPGETQYFGPGTRLLVL.